Listed below are T cell receptor beta chains from one sample, sequenced in a study of metastatic and nonmetastatic thyroid tumors. TCRdb recomputed clones from the PCR reads via MiXCR. Seen here are 49,000 or so clones, under 25% observed once, and the top ten hold over 3%. The sample was blood. The receptors stem from a male donor with papillary thyroid cancer or a benign thyroid nodule (not recorded which). Some clones in this sample may be carry-over from other donors' samples. Both conserved end residues are part of each CDR3. The order of the fields is D gene, clone size, J gene, V gene, CDR3 DNA, CDR3 protein. The D gene is left open where the match is weak. Rows may omit the clone size; those that give it use once, few, many or a size class.

NA	NA	TRBJ1-5	TRBV20-1	TGCAGTGCTAGATCCAACTCTATCAATCAGCCCCAGCATTTT	CSARSNSINQPQHF
NA	NA	TRBJ2-7	TRBV28	TGTGCCAGCAGTTTATACGGGGACTACGAGCAGTACTTC	CASSLYGDYEQYF
NA	many	TRBJ1-1	TRBV19	TGTGCCAGTAGTCGAAGGGAGGCCGGGTCACTTGGGCCTGAAGCTTTCTTT	CASSRREAGSLGPEAFF
TRBD1	many	TRBJ2-5	TRBV7-2	TGTGCCAGCAGCCTACGGACAGGGGAGACCCAGTACTTC	CASSLRTGETQYF
NA	few	TRBJ2-7	TRBV19	TGTGCCAGTAGTCCCCGGGACGGGAAGGAGCAGTACTTC	CASSPRDGKEQYF
TRBD2	NA	TRBJ2-7	TRBV19	TGTGCCAGTAGTGCCGGGACTAGCGGGGCCTACGAGCAGTACTTC	CASSAGTSGAYEQYF
NA	few	TRBJ2-1	TRBV6-2/TRBV6-3	TGTGCCAGCGGATGGTCGCACGGAGGGAATGAGCAGTTCTTC	CASGWSHGGNEQFF
TRBD1	NA	TRBJ2-7	TRBV5-4	TGTGCCAGCAGCTTTGGTTTGGGCAGGGGGCGTCCGGAGCAGTACTTC	CASSFGLGRGRPEQYF
NA	few	TRBJ2-5	TRBV6-1	TGTGCCAGCACTCACAGGGGGGGGACTCGCCAAGAGACCCAGTACTTC	CASTHRGGTRQETQYF
NA	NA	TRBJ2-4	TRBV12-3/TRBV12-4	TGTGCCAGCAGGGGGGATCGTGACATTCAGTACTTC	CASRGDRDIQYF
NA	NA	TRBJ2-1	TRBV19	TGTGCCAGTAGTTTCACCTTCTCCGGGCTGGGGTCATACAATGAGCAGTTCTTC	CASSFTFSGLGSYNEQFF
TRBD2	NA	TRBJ2-7	TRBV5-7	TGTGCCAGCAGCTTGGAAAGGGGAGGGTCCTACGAGCAGTACTTC	CASSLERGGSYEQYF
NA	many	TRBJ1-5	TRBV24-1	TGTGCCACCAGTGATTTGGCAAGCAATCAGCCCCAGCATTTT	CATSDLASNQPQHF
NA	NA	TRBJ1-2	TRBV6-5	TGTGCCAGCAGTTACGACAGTACGTCTGGCTACACCTTC	CASSYDSTSGYTF
TRBD2	NA	TRBJ2-1	TRBV20-1	TGCAGTGCTCAAACCGGACTAGCGGGGTCCTTTGGAGAGCAGTTCTTC	CSAQTGLAGSFGEQFF
NA	many	TRBJ2-3	TRBV24-1	TGTGCCACCGGCCGGAGAAAGTCTGGCACAGATACGCAGTATTTT	CATGRRKSGTDTQYF
NA	many	TRBJ2-1	TRBV5-8	TGTGCCAGCAGCGTAAATAGCGGAAGCTCCTACAATGAGCAGTTCTTC	CASSVNSGSSYNEQFF